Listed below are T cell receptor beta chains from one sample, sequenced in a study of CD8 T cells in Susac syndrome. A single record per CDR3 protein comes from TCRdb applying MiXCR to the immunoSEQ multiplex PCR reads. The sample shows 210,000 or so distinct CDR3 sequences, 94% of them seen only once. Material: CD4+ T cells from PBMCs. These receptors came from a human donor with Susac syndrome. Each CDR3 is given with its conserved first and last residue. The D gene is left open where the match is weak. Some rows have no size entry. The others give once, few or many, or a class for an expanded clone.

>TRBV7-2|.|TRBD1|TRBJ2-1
TGTGCCAGCGGGACCCCAGGGGGTAGTCTCTACAATGAGCAGTTCTTC
CASGTPGGSLYNEQFF
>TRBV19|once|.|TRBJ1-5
TGTGCCAGTAGTATTACTGGCAATCAGCCCCAGCATTTT
CASSITGNQPQHF
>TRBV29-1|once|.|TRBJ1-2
TGCAGCGTTGGACAGTCCTATGGCTACACCTTC
CSVGQSYGYTF
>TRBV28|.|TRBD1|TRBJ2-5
TGTGCCAGCAGTTTTGAGGCAGGGGGCGGTGAGACCCAGTACTTC
CASSFEAGGGETQYF
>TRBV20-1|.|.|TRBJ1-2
TGCAGTGCTGGTAGGGGGGGTGGCTATGGCTACACCTTC
CSAGRGGGYGYTF
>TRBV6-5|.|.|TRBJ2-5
TGTGCCAGCAGTTACTGGATGACTGGGGAGACCCAGTACTTC
CASSYWMTGETQYF
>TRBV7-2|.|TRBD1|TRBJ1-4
TGTGCCAGCAGCTTAGTGACAGGGGCAACTAATAATGAAAAACTGTTTTTT
CASSLVTGATNNEKLFF
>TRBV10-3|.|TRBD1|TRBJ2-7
TGTGCCATCAGGGACAGGGGAGGCGAGCAGTACTTC
CAIRDRGGEQYF
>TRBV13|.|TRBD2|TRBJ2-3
TGTGCCAGCAGCTTGGCGCGGGGGGGCCTAAAGGCGCAGTATTTT
CASSLARGGLKAQYF
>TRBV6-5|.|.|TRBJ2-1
TGTGCCAGCAGACCCGGACCTCCTTCGAACAATGAGCAGTTCTTC
CASRPGPPSNNEQFF
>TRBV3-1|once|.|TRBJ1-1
TGTGCCAGCAGCCAACAGGGGTGGAACACTGAAGCTTTCTTT
CASSQQGWNTEAFF
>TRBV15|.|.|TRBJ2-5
TGTGCCACCAGCAGAGAGGGCAGGGCGGAGACCCAGTACTTC
CATSREGRAETQYF
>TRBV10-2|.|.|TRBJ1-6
TGCGCCAGCAGTGAGCGGCAGGGAAGGCTTTCCAATTCACCCCTCCACTTT
CASSERQGRLSNSPLHF
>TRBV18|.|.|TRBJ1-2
TGTGCCAGCTCACCGACCGGGACCCAGGTGCTGTATGGCTACACCTTC
CASSPTGTQVLYGYTF